What follows describes a single T cell receptor (beta chain). This record belongs to a study of control samples from healthy donors and cancer patients. Measured with immunoSEQ multiplex PCR; TCRdb has only the in-frame clones, and not every one. The sample includes some 130,000 clones, around 93% of them seen just once. Germline CDR1 is MNHNS and CDR2 is SASEGT. This CDR3 has 14 amino acids. V gave up 1 base and J gave up 3 bases, with 7 bases separating them. This clonotype was sampled from a woman in her 50s in good health. This chain links TRBV6-1 with TRBJ2-1; D remains ambiguous. The sample comprised blood. The DNA for the CDR3 is TGTGCCAGCAGTGAAGACCTCTACTACAATGAGCAGTTCTTC. Encoded protein: CASSEDLYYNEQFF.